The 9 T cell receptor beta chains in this list originate from one sample, sequenced in a study of technical replicates of blood from a few donors. Generated by immunoSEQ multiplex PCR, the TCRdb table keeps only in-frame clones and is missing some. The data show approximately 79,000 clones, with approximately 96% seen just once and about 0.27% held by the top ten. The sequenced sample consisted of T cells isolated from PBMCs. Receptors were obtained from a human donor in good health.

The chain employs TRBV2 and TRBJ2-7, with TRBD1 as a possible D gene (6 bases). Looked up from germline, CDR1 is SNHLY and CDR2 is FYNNEI. The CDR3 loop spans 14 amino acids. Trimming removed 2 bases at V and 4 bases at J, with 12 bases between. The CDR3 DNA sequence: TGTGCCAGCAGTGAAAGTACAGGGAAGTACGAGCAGTACTTC. Its protein is CASSESTGKYEQYF.

The rearrangement links TRBV7-3 to TRBJ2-7; 14 nucleotides match TRBD2. The germline V gene encodes CDR1 SGHTA and CDR2 FQGTGA. The CDR3 spans 17 residues. The J segment lost 5 bases and the V segment lost 1 base, leaving 7 bases of the junction unmatched. The DNA of the CDR3 is TGTGCCAGCAGCTTAAGGAGCAAGGGACTAGCGGGAGACGAGCAGTACTTC. This codes for CASSLRSKGLAGDEQYF.

The J gene is TRBJ1-4, the V gene TRBV6-6, with TRBD1 identical over 7 bases. Germline CDR1 MNHNY, CDR2 SVGAGI (reference sequence). The CDR3 has 14 residues. The J segment lost 8 bases and the V segment lost 2 bases, leaving 5 bases of the junction unmatched. DNA of the CDR3: TGTGCCAGCAGTTACGAGGGGGCTCGGGAAAAACTGTTTTTT. This gives the protein CASSYEGAREKLFF.

For the CDR3, the DNA is TGTGCCATCAGTTTAGAGGGAGAATTCTCCTACAATGAGCAGTTCTTC. This encodes CAISLEGEFSYNEQFF. The chain links TRBV10-3 to TRBJ2-1, with D maybe TRBD2 (5 bases). The CDR3 is 16 residues long. Germline V gene data show CDR1 as ENHRY and CDR2 as SYGVKD. The ends were cut back, 5 bases at V and 0 bases at J, with 14 bases in the middle.

The chain carries TRBV11-2 and TRBJ2-1, with D perhaps TRBD1 (6 bases). V was trimmed by 6 bases and J by 2 bases, leaving 14 bases between them. The germline V gene has CDR1 SGHAT and CDR2 FQNNGV. The CDR3 extends over 15 amino acids. The CDR3 here is CASRSSGQTYNEQFF. The CDR3 coding sequence is TGTGCCAGCAGATCCAGCGGACAGACCTACAATGAGCAGTTCTTC.

This clone was observed a few times. The CDR3 spells CAWSPGHRNEKLFF. The CDR3 DNA reads as TGTGCCTGGAGTCCGGGACACCGAAATGAAAAACTGTTTTTT. The chain employs TRBV30 and TRBJ1-4; tentatively, D is TRBD1 (6 bases). Germline V gene data show CDR1 as GTSNPN and CDR2 as SVGIG (reference sequence). CDR3 length: 14 amino acids. The germline V and J ends were trimmed by 2 bases and 5 bases, with 12 bases remaining between them.

CDR3 sequence (DNA): TGCGCCAGCAGCTTGCAGGGCGAGCAGTACTTC. Its translation is CASSLQGEQYF. The gene calls are TRBV5-1 and TRBJ2-7; TRBD1 is a possible D gene (5 bases). Germline lookup yields CDR1 SGHRS and CDR2 YFSETQ. V dropped 1 base and J dropped 6 bases, with 5 bases sitting between them. The CDR3 has 11 residues.

V and J are TRBV28 and TRBJ2-7; 9 bases map to TRBD2. CDR3 length: 18 amino acids. Germline V gene data show CDR1 as MDHEN and CDR2 as SYDVKM. V gave up 6 bases and J gave up 7 bases; unmatched junction bases: 22. CDR3 loop: CASSIPYLGPGLAGEQYF. The DNA for the CDR3 is TGTGCCAGCAGCATACCCTACCTTGGCCCGGGACTAGCAGGGGAGCAGTACTTC.

This chain uses TRBV2 with TRBJ1-2, with D maybe TRBD1 (5 bases). Germline CDR1 SNHLY, CDR2 FYNNEI. The CDR3 runs 16 residues. The ends were cut back, 8 bases at V and 4 bases at J, with 23 bases in the middle. This CDR3 is CASVMRGRAEPYGYTF. Here the CDR3 DNA reads TGTGCCAGCGTTATGCGGGGCAGGGCAGAACCCTATGGCTACACCTTC.